These 12 T cell receptor beta chains came from one sample sequenced in a study of T cell repertoires in aging, cancer and after chemotherapy. Rearranged V-D-J TRB sequences were amplified with a mixed TRB-A/B primer pool. TCRdb processed the multiplex PCR reads anew with MiXCR; each CDR3 protein has one entry. The table includes about 5,000 distinct CDR3 sequences, roughly 20% detected once. Amplification of TCR beta used genomic DNA extracted from peripheral blood. Sequences were obtained from blood. The origin of the receptors is a human donor in good health. The donor label of this sample is uncertain.

V and J are TRBV7-9 and TRBJ2-5; 7 bases are a match to TRBD2. The CDR3 is 17 amino acids. J was trimmed by 1 base and V by 5 bases; bases with no gene match: 13. Germline values: CDR1 SEHNR, CDR2 FQNEAQ (reference sequence). CDR3 sequence: CASSVWGGGGLQETQYF. In DNA, the CDR3 is TGTGCCAGCAGCGTTTGGGGGGGTGGGGGTCTCCAAGAGACCCAGTACTTC.

In this sample, this clonotype is medium-sized. The chain links TRBV6-2 or TRBV6-3 to TRBJ1-5; D is undetermined. The CDR3 totals 12 residues. Trimming shortened V by 2 bases and J by 7 bases, and 6 bases separated the two germline ends. Germline lookup yields CDR1 MNHEY and CDR2 SVGEGT. DNA for the CDR3: TGTGCCAGCAGTTACCGCGTCCAGCCCCAGCATTTT. Its protein product is CASSYRVQPQHF.

This clonotype is termed medium-sized (0.01 to 0.1%). The chain uses TRBV6-5 and TRBJ2-2; TRBD2 agrees at 15 bases. CDR1 MNHEY and CDR2 SVGAGI come from the germline V gene. V shed 4 bases, J shed 6 bases, and the junction held 6 bases outside the gene matches. CDR3 length equals 17 residues. The CDR3 region is CASSFGLAGGPSGELFF. The CDR3 DNA follows: TGTGCCAGCAGTTTCGGACTAGCGGGGGGGCCATCCGGGGAGCTGTTTTTT.

A few counts support this clonotype. J is TRBJ1-1 and V is TRBV18; D is ambiguous. Trimming shortened V by 2 bases and J by 4 bases, and 11 bases separated the two germline ends. The CDR3 runs to 14 residues. The germline V gene has CDR1 KGHSH and CDR2 LQKENI. CDR3 residues: CASSPSGDGTEAFF. CDR3 bases: TGTGCCAGCTCACCATCCGGGGATGGCACTGAAGCTTTCTTT. The full variable domain, with the rest looked up from reference TRBV18 and TRBJ1-1, is NAGVMQNPRHLVRRRGQEARLRCSPMKGHSHVYWYRQLPEEGLKFMVYLQKENIIDESGMPKERFSAEFPKEGPSILRIQQVVRGDSAAYFCASSPSGDGTEAFFGQGTRLTVV.

By its share, this clonotype is medium-sized. The CDR3: CASSLYSTTYLLQAGNTIYF. In DNA, the CDR3 is TGTGCCAGCTCACTCTACTCGACCACCTACTTACTGCAAGCTGGAAACACCATATATTTT. The rearrangement links TRBV18 to TRBJ1-3, with unresolved D. Germline V lookup: CDR1 KGHSH, CDR2 LQKENI. With 4 bases removed from V and 2 bases from J, the gap between germline ends came to 27 bases. The CDR3 runs 20 residues.

This clonotype is termed medium-sized. V and J are TRBV24-1 and TRBJ2-2; D possibly corresponds to TRBD1 (5 bases). The germline CDR1 and CDR2 sequences are KGHDR and SFDVKD. Trimming took off 5 bases at V and 2 bases at J, with 8 bases between the two ends. The CDR3 has 14 amino acids. In DNA form, the CDR3 reads TGTGCCACCAGTGCTAGGGGTAACACCGGGGAGCTGTTTTTT. Encoded protein: CATSARGNTGELFF.

In its sample, this clonotype ranks as medium-sized. V and J are TRBV6-1 and TRBJ2-5; 12 bases are shared with TRBD2. There are 16 residues in the CDR3. Per germline, CDR1 MNHNS and CDR2 SASEGT. The ends lost 6 bases at V and 4 bases at J; junction bases unmatched: 9. CDR3 residues: CASRPSGGVKRETQYF. The CDR3, as DNA: TGTGCCAGCAGACCTAGCGGGGGGGTTAAGCGAGAGACCCAGTACTTC.

This clonotype is categorized as medium-sized. The chain is built from TRBV6-1 and TRBJ1-5; tentative D call: TRBD1 (5 bases). V was shortened by 3 bases and J by 2 bases, with 11 bases between the two germline ends. From germline, CDR1 is MNHNS and CDR2 SASEGT. The CDR3 contains 15 residues. CDR3 sequence: CASSDSGAGNQPQHF. DNA of the CDR3: TGTGCCAGCAGTGATAGTGGGGCAGGCAATCAGCCCCAGCATTTT.

This clonotype is labeled as medium-sized (0.01 to 0.1%). This chain uses TRBV6-2 or TRBV6-3 with TRBJ2-5, with no clear D. Per germline, CDR1 MNHEY and CDR2 SVGEGT. The V end was cut by 3 bases, the J end by 4 bases, with 6 bases between. The CDR3 has 12 amino acids. As DNA, the CDR3 is TGTGCCAGCAGTTATGTGGGAGAGACCCAGTACTTC. Translated: CASSYVGETQYF.

This chain uses TRBV20-1 with TRBJ2-7; D is unresolved. Germline CDR1 reads DFQATT; CDR2 reads SNEGSKA (reference sequence). With 0 bases removed from V and 6 bases from J, the gap between germline ends came to 18 bases. The CDR3 has 15 residues. This chain's CDR3 is CSARDYSRSRPEQYF. Here the CDR3 DNA reads TGCAGTGCTAGAGATTACTCCAGGTCTCGGCCCGAGCAGTACTTC.

This clonotype is termed medium-sized. The rearrangement uses TRBV18 and TRBJ1-1; no clear D. The CDR3 runs to 13 residues. Germline V gene lookup returns CDR1 KGHSH and CDR2 LQKENI. The V end lost 3 bases, the J end lost 5 bases, and 10 bases lay between the germline ends. The CDR3 here is CASSPSVKTEAFF. The CDR3 nucleotides are TGTGCCAGCTCACCTTCTGTTAAGACTGAAGCTTTCTTT.

Note on this clonotype: This sequence may be a read error, since a much larger clone differs from it by one base. The rearrangement uses TRBV6-2 or TRBV6-3 and TRBJ2-7; D remains ambiguous. Germline loops: CDR1 MNHEY, CDR2 SVGEGT. Deletions cut 11 bases from V and 4 bases from J, with 12 bases between. The CDR3 is made up of 11 amino acids. This CDR3 reads CAYSTPYEQYF. The CDR3 region has the DNA TGTGCCTATAGTACCCCATACGAGCAGTACTTC.